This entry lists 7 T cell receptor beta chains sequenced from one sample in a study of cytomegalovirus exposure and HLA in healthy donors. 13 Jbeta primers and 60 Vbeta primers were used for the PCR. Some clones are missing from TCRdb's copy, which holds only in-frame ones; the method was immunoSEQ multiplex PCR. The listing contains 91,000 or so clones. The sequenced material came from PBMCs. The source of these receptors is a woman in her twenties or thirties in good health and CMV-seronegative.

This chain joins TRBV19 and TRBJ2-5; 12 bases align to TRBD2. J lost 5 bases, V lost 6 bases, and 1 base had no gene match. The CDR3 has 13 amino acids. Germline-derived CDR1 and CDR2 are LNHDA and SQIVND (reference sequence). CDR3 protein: CASSLAGGETQYF. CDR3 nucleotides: TGTGCCAGTAGCCTAGCGGGAGGGGAGACCCAGTACTTC.

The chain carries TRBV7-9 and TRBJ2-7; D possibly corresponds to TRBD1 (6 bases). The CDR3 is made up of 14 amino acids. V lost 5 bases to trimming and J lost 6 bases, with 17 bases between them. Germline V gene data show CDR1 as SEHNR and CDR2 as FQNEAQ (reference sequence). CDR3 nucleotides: TGTGCCAGCAGCCCAAGAGCAGGGGTGGTCGAGCAGTACTTC. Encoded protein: CASSPRAGVVEQYF.

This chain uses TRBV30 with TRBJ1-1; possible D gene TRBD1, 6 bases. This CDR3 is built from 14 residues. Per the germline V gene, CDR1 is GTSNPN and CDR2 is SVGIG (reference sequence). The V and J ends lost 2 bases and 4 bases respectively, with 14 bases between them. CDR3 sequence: CAWSTGTSGTEAFF. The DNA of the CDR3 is TGTGCCTGGAGTACAGGGACGTCGGGCACTGAAGCTTTCTTT.

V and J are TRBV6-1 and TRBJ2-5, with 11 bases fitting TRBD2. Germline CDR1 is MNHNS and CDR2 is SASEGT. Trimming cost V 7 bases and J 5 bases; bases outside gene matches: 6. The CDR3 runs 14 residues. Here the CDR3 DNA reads TGTGCCAGCAAGGCACTAGCGGGAGTGGAGACCCAGTACTTC. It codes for CASKALAGVETQYF.

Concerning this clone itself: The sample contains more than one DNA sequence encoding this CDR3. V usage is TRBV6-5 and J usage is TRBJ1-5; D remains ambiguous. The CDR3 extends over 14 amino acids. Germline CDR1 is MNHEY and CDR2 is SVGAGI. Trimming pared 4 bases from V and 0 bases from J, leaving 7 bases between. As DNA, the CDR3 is TGTGCCAGCAGTTTGAGCGATAGCAATCAGCCCCAGCATTTT. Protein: CASSLSDSNQPQHF.

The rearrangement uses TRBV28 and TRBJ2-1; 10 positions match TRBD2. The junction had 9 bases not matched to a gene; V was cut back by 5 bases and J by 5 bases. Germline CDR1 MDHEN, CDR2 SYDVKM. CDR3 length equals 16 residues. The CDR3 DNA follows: TGTGCCAGCAGTCGGAAGGGACTAGCGACTAACAATGAGCAGTTCTTC. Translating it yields CASSRKGLATNNEQFF.

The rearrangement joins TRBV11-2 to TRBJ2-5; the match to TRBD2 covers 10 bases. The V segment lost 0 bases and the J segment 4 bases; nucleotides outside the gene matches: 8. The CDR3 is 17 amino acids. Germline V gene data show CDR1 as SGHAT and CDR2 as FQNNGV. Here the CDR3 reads CASSLDRGAGGGETQYF. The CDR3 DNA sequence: TGTGCCAGCAGCTTAGATCGGGGAGCGGGAGGGGGAGAGACCCAGTACTTC. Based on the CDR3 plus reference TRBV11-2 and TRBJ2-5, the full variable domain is EAGVAQSPRYKIIEKRQSVAFWCNPISGHATLYWYQQILGQGPKLLIQFQNNGVVDDSQLPKDRFSAERLKGVDSTLKIQPAKLEDSAVYLCASSLDRGAGGGETQYFGPGTRLLVL.